One and the same sample provided the 29 T cell receptor beta chains below, sequenced in a study of post-analysis software for immune sequencing data. Researchers reported that TCR beta cDNA libraries carried unique molecular identifiers. TCRdb reprocessed the PCR reads via MiXCR and lists one record per CDR3 protein. The sample includes more than 500,000 distinct CDR3 sequences, approximately 34% of them seen just once. Study-wide results and caveats: Controls showed lower frequencies than patients for roughly 5 TRBV segments, and TRBV5-6, TRBV5-1 and TRBV20-1 were among these.

The antigens these receptors bind are not known. The sample taken for sequencing was blood. Source of these receptors: a girl between 2 and 17 years old with multiple sclerosis.

J is TRBJ2-7 and V is TRBV5-1; TRBD1 aligns across 8 bases. CDR1 and CDR2 (germline): SGHRS, YFSETQ. The CDR3 has 18 amino acids. V gave up 3 bases and J gave up 1 base; unmatched junction bases: 15. The CDR3 bases are TGCGCCAGCAGCTATTGGTTCACCGGGACAGGACCATCCTACGAGCAGTACTTC. Amino acid sequence: CASSYWFTGTGPSYEQYF.

This clonotype occurred a few times. J is TRBJ2-3 and V is TRBV28, with D perhaps matching TRBD1 (6 bases). Looked up from germline, CDR1 is MDHEN and CDR2 is SYDVKM. The CDR3 is made up of 16 amino acids. V was cut by 4 bases and J by 2 bases, with 16 bases left in between. The CDR3 DNA reads TGTGCCAGCAGTTCCTTGACAGGCGCACCCACAGATACGCAGTATTTT. This codes for CASSSLTGAPTDTQYF. Together with reference TRBV28 and TRBJ2-3, the CDR3 gives the full variable domain: DVKVTQSSRYLVKRTGEKVFLECVQDMDHENMFWYRQDPGLGLRLIYFSYDVKMKEKGDIPEGYSVSREKKERFSLILESASTNQTSMYLCASSSLTGAPTDTQYFGPGTRLTVL.

Many counts were recorded for this clonotype. The V call is TRBV6-1, the J call TRBJ2-7; D call uncertain. The CDR3 extends over 15 amino acids. The germline V and J ends were trimmed by 1 base and 0 bases, with 10 bases remaining between them. CDR1 and CDR2 (germline): MNHNS, SASEGT. The DNA of the CDR3 is TGTGCCAGCAGTGAAGTTAGCTTCAGCTCCTACGAGCAGTACTTC. Translating gives CASSEVSFSSYEQYF.

The V and J genes are TRBV7-8 and TRBJ2-7; 7 bases line up with TRBD1. CDR1 is SGHVS, CDR2 FQNEAQ, per germline. The V gene end was trimmed by 0 bases and the J gene end by 9 bases; junction bases not matched to a gene: 14. This CDR3 spans 16 amino acids. DNA of the CDR3: TGTGCCAGCAGCTTAGCGGGAGTTACGGGACAGTCGGCGCAGTACTTC. This encodes CASSLAGVTGQSAQYF.

In its sample, this clonotype was seen a few times. This chain uses TRBV29-1 with TRBJ1-2, with D hard to call. The ends were cut back, 0 bases at V and 7 bases at J, with 6 bases in the middle. The CDR3 loop spans 11 amino acids. The germline V gene has CDR1 SQVTM and CDR2 ANQGSEA. Written as DNA, the CDR3 is TGCAGCGTTGAAGAGGCAGTTGGCTACACCTTC. Translated, it gives CSVEEAVGYTF.

In its sample, this clonotype was seen many times. V and J are TRBV20-1 and TRBJ1-2; TRBD1 is a possible D gene (5 bases). This CDR3 is built from 13 residues. Germline CDR1 reads DFQATT; CDR2 reads SNEGSKA (reference sequence). With 3 bases removed from V and 5 bases from J, the gap between germline ends came to 13 bases. Here the CDR3 DNA reads TGCAGTGCTAGCCCCGGGGGAGGGTATGGCTACACCTTC. Protein: CSASPGGGYGYTF.

This clonotype was picked up a small number of times. The chain links TRBV18 to TRBJ2-1; TRBD1 might be the D (5 bases). Germline-derived CDR1 and CDR2 are KGHSH and LQKENI. With 3 bases removed from V and 0 bases from J, the gap between germline ends came to 12 bases. The CDR3 runs to 16 residues. CDR3: CASSPRAASSYNEQFF. The DNA for the CDR3 is TGTGCCAGCTCACCCAGGGCTGCTAGCTCCTACAATGAGCAGTTCTTC.

J is TRBJ2-3 and V is TRBV9, with 11 bases lining up with TRBD1. This CDR3 is 15 amino acids long. The V segment lost 3 bases and the J segment 3 bases; nucleotides outside the gene matches: 3. The germline V gene has CDR1 SGDLS and CDR2 YYNGEE. This CDR3 is CASSADRGRTDTQYF. The CDR3 DNA sequence: TGTGCCAGCAGCGCGGACAGGGGGCGGACAGATACGCAGTATTTT.

This clonotype was seen once. This chain uses TRBV5-1 with TRBJ1-1; D gene uncertain. Trimming left V 5 bases short and J 4 bases short, with 12 bases between. The CDR3 has 13 residues. From germline, CDR1 is SGHRS and CDR2 YFSETQ. CDR3 amino acids: CASRFYGSTEAFF. The CDR3 DNA follows: TGCGCCAGCAGGTTTTATGGGAGCACTGAAGCTTTCTTT.

J is TRBJ1-4 and V is TRBV7-6, with 9 nucleotides matching TRBD1. The CDR3 is 14 amino acids. After removal of 5 bases from V and 6 bases from J, the junction contained 4 bases not matched to a gene. Per the germline V gene, CDR1 is SGHVS and CDR2 is FNYEAQ. The CDR3 coding sequence is TGTGCCAGCAGCGTGGGGACAGGGTATGAAAAACTGTTTTTT. Residues: CASSVGTGYEKLFF.

The rearrangement uses TRBV25-1 and TRBJ1-1; D gene ambiguous. Germline lookup yields CDR1 MGHDK and CDR2 SYGVNS. Trimming removed 2 bases at V and 5 bases at J, with 12 bases between. The CDR3 has 14 amino acids. The CDR3: CASSEDKGWTEAFF. CDR3 in DNA: TGTGCCAGCAGTGAAGACAAGGGTTGGACTGAAGCTTTCTTT.

The chain links TRBV5-1 to TRBJ2-3; 8 bases line up with TRBD2. CDR3 size: 18 residues. The V segment lost 3 bases and the J segment 1 base; nucleotides outside the gene matches: 13. Germline V gives CDR1 SGHRS, CDR2 YFSETQ. The CDR3 sequence is CASSSAWTSTVGTDTQYF. CDR3 DNA sequence: TGCGCCAGCAGCTCGGCCTGGACTAGCACAGTTGGCACAGATACGCAGTATTTT. Using reference TRBV5-1 and TRBJ2-3 for the parts outside the CDR3, the full variable domain is KAGVTQTPRYLIKTRGQQVTLSCSPISGHRSVSWYQQTPGQGLQFLFEYFSETQRNKGNFPGRFSGRQFSNSRSEMNVSTLELGDSALYLCASSSAWTSTVGTDTQYFGPGTRLTVL.

This clonotype was seen more than once but under ten times. The V gene is TRBV7-8, the J gene TRBJ2-3; 9 nucleotides agree with TRBD2. The V segment lost 3 bases and the J segment 2 bases; nucleotides outside the gene matches: 6. The germline V gene has CDR1 SGHVS and CDR2 FQNEAQ. The CDR3 consists of 16 residues. CDR3 loop: CASSFGTSPATDTQYF. The CDR3 nucleotides are TGTGCCAGCAGCTTCGGGACTAGCCCTGCCACAGATACGCAGTATTTT.

This clonotype has more than one count but fewer than ten. The chain links TRBV11-2 to TRBJ2-7, with D maybe TRBD2 (6 bases). The germline gives CDR1 SGHAT, CDR2 FQNNGV. This CDR3 spans 12 amino acids. V lost 4 bases, J lost 7 bases, and 11 bases lay in between. The CDR3 here is CASSSGLWEQYF. Written as DNA, the CDR3 is TGTGCCAGCAGCTCGGGACTGTGGGAGCAGTACTTC.

CDR3 in DNA: TGCAGCGTTGTAGCGGAGAGCTCCTACAATGAGCAGTTCTTC. Translation gives CSVVAESSYNEQFF. The chain combines TRBV29-1 with TRBJ2-1, with D maybe TRBD2 (6 bases). This CDR3 comprises 14 residues. The V and J ends lost 4 bases and 0 bases respectively, with 10 bases between them. Germline V lookup: CDR1 SQVTM, CDR2 ANQGSEA.

This clonotype was seen a few times. V gene TRBV4-1 combines with J gene TRBJ2-3; D is undetermined. The CDR3 length is 13 residues. The germline gives CDR1 MGHRA, CDR2 YSYEKL. The germline V and J ends were trimmed by 0 bases and 9 bases, with 10 bases remaining between them. The CDR3 is CASSQDPVGTQYF. The CDR3 DNA reads TGCGCCAGCAGCCAAGATCCAGTGGGGACGCAGTATTTT.

The chain joins TRBV12-3 or TRBV12-4 to TRBJ2-1, with 10 bases that match TRBD2. The CDR3 consists of 14 residues. After removal of 8 bases from V and 6 bases from J, the junction contained 7 bases not matched to a gene. The CDR3 DNA sequence: TGTGCCAGCCAGAGCGGGGGGGCCGTCAATGAGCAGTTCTTC. As protein: CASQSGGAVNEQFF.

This clonotype was found a few times. The chain couples TRBV3-1 to TRBJ1-5; no reliable D call. V was trimmed by 1 base and J by 0 bases, leaving 4 bases between them. Germline CDR1 LGHDT, CDR2 YNNKEL (reference sequence). The CDR3 spans 14 residues. DNA for the CDR3: TGTGCCAGCAGCCAAGCGGATAGCAATCAGCCCCAGCATTTT. Residues: CASSQADSNQPQHF.

This clonotype was detected only once. One end of the junction does not line up with germline, which may come from a read error. The rearrangement joins TRBV20-1 to TRBJ1-2; tentative D call: TRBD1 (5 bases). Looked up from germline, CDR1 is DFQATT and CDR2 is SNEGSKA (reference sequence). This CDR3 is built from 15 residues. The CDR3 DNA is TGCAGTGCTAGAGATGGAGGGACCCTTAACCATGGCTACACCTTC. Residues: CSARDGGTLNHGYTF.

This rearrangement joins TRBV7-2 to TRBJ1-5; 10 bases are shared with TRBD1. The CDR3 is made up of 15 amino acids. CDR1 is SGHTA and CDR2 is FQGNSA in the germline V gene. The ends lost 5 bases at V and 5 bases at J; junction bases unmatched: 6. DNA for the CDR3: TGTGCCAGCAGCCCCCGGGGGACAGGGGATCAGCCCCAGCATTTT. Translation: CASSPRGTGDQPQHF.

This clonotype has just a few counts. V gene TRBV29-1 combines with J gene TRBJ1-2; D gene ambiguous. CDR1 and CDR2 from the germline V gene are SQVTM and ANQGSEA. V lost 6 bases to trimming and J lost 5 bases, with 22 bases between them. The CDR3 runs to 15 residues. The CDR3 loop reads CSVTIDSWKAYGYTF. In DNA form, the CDR3 reads TGCAGCGTAACGATCGACTCTTGGAAGGCATATGGCTACACCTTC.

In its sample, this clonotype was seen a few times. V gene TRBV4-1 combines with J gene TRBJ2-3; no reliable D call. The CDR3 has 12 residues. CDR1 MGHRA and CDR2 YSYEKL come from the germline V gene. Between the trimmed V and J ends, which lost 4 bases and 7 bases, there was a span of 9 bases. The DNA of the CDR3 is TGCGCCAGCAGCCTGGACGCTTATACGCAGTATTTT. Translating gives CASSLDAYTQYF.

This clonotype was observed a handful of times. A read error may be the cause here, since a much bigger clone is one base away. This chain connects TRBV29-1 to TRBJ1-5, with TRBD1 identical over 8 bases. CDR1 and CDR2 (germline): SQVTM, ANQGSEA. The CDR3 sequence is 13 residues long. CDR3 amino acids: CSYSQGADQPRHF. DNA for the CDR3: TGCAGCTATAGTCAGGGGGCGGATCAGCCCCGGCATTTT.

This rearrangement joins TRBV20-1 to TRBJ1-1; TRBD1 matches at 8 bases. The V and J ends lost 3 bases and 0 bases, in that order; junction bases with no gene match: 3. Germline V gene data show CDR1 as DFQATT and CDR2 as SNEGSKA (reference sequence). The CDR3 is 14 amino acids. The CDR3 DNA reads as TGCAGTGCTAGGGACAGGGTTGTGAACACTGAAGCTTTCTTT. It codes for CSARDRVVNTEAFF.

This clonotype is a singleton in its sample. One end of the junction varies from germline; a read error may be responsible. CDR3 sequence: CASSQVSSYGQYF. The CDR3 coding sequence is TGTGCCAGCAGCCAAGTAAGCTCTTACGGGCAGTACTTC. The J gene is TRBJ2-7, the V gene TRBV14; no reliable D call. CDR1 and CDR2 from the germline V gene are SGHDN and FVKESK. The CDR3 length is 13 residues.

This clonotype was counted only a few times. The chain recombines TRBV6-7 with TRBJ1-5; a weak D match, TRBD1 (5 bases). TRBV6-7 carries the ORF label, with uncertain function. The CDR3 extends over 17 amino acids. Trimming removed 7 bases from V and 6 bases from J, with 25 bases in between. The CDR3 region has the DNA TGTGCCAGCACCCACGGGGGATTTTTGAGGGGTTCTCAGCCCCAGCATTTT. This sequence encodes CASTHGGFLRGSQPQHF.

The rearrangement links TRBV20-1 to TRBJ1-1; D is uncertain. The CDR3 runs 12 residues. CDR1 and CDR2 (germline): DFQATT, SNEGSKA (reference sequence). V shed 3 bases and J shed 6 bases, with 11 bases lying between them. DNA of the CDR3: TGCAGTGCTAGTCGGTCGGCCCCTGAAGCTTTCTTT. This translates into CSASRSAPEAFF.

This chain uses TRBV15 with TRBJ2-5; 7 nucleotides agree with TRBD1. This CDR3 is built from 17 residues. In germline, CDR1 is LNHNV, CDR2 YYDKDF (reference sequence). The V segment lost 1 base and the J segment 0 bases; nucleotides outside the gene matches: 8. The CDR3 DNA reads as TGTGCCACCAGCAGAGCGGGGTGGACAGGCCACCAAGAGACCCAGTACTTC. Encoded protein: CATSRAGWTGHQETQYF.

The rearrangement joins TRBV20-1 to TRBJ2-4, with 8 bases that match TRBD2. The J call may be incorrect, as the DNA end agrees better with TRBJ2-7. This CDR3 has 14 amino acids. The V gene's germline CDR1 is DFQATT and CDR2 SNEGSKA (reference sequence). The CDR3 DNA sequence: TGCAGTGCTGGAATAGCGGGGCAGGGTGGCGAGCAGTACTTC. It encodes CSAGIAGQGGEQYF.